The 24 T cell receptor beta chains below all came from one sample that was sequenced in a study of cytomegalovirus exposure and HLA in healthy donors. PCR used 60 Vbeta primers and 13 Jbeta primers. Using immunoSEQ multiplex PCR, the repertoire was profiled, and TCRdb retains in-frame clones only, with some absent. The sample records 76,000 or so clones, over 65% being singletons. Sequenced input: PBMCs. Receptor source: a woman aged 40 to 50 in good health and CMV-seropositive.

This clone has only one observation. J is TRBJ2-1 and V is TRBV5-5; 11 bases line up with TRBD2. The germline V gene has CDR1 SGHKS and CDR2 YYEKEE (reference sequence). The ends lost 7 bases at V and 2 bases at J; junction bases unmatched: 5. The CDR3 has 15 residues. The CDR3 nucleotides read TGTGCCAGCGATATAGCGGGGGGGCCCTACAATGAGCAGTTCTTC. It translates to CASDIAGGPYNEQFF.

The rearrangement links TRBV29-1 to TRBJ2-7; possible D gene TRBD1, 5 bases. The ends were cut back, 6 bases at V and 4 bases at J, with 7 bases in the middle. This CDR3 comprises 10 residues. From germline, CDR1 is SQVTM and CDR2 ANQGSEA. In nucleotides, the CDR3 is TGCAGCGTAGGACAATACGAGCAGTACTTC. Its protein product is CSVGQYEQYF.

V usage is TRBV6-5 and J usage is TRBJ2-7; D gene ambiguous. Germline values: CDR1 MNHEY, CDR2 SVGAGI. The CDR3 is 13 amino acids. Trimming took off 6 bases at V and 3 bases at J, with 12 bases between the two ends. This chain's CDR3 is CASSDRRSYEQYF. DNA of the CDR3: TGTGCCAGCAGCGACCGACGGAGCTACGAGCAGTACTTC.

This clone was counted a few times. The J gene is TRBJ2-7, the V gene TRBV27; D is ambiguous. This CDR3 spans 12 amino acids. V dropped 5 bases and J dropped 6 bases, with 11 bases sitting between them. From germline, CDR1 is MNHEY and CDR2 SMNVEV (reference sequence). CDR3 bases: TGTGCCAGCAGTACAAGATCAGGCGAGCAGTACTTC. It specifies CASSTRSGEQYF.

The chain carries TRBV6-5 and TRBJ1-5, with 7 bases fitting TRBD1. The CDR3 spans 13 residues. The trim removed 5 bases at V and 9 bases at J, leaving 7 bases unmatched. CDR1 and CDR2 (germline): MNHEY, SVGAGI. The CDR3: CASSTGASGPQHF. The CDR3 DNA is TGTGCCAGCAGTACAGGGGCTAGTGGGCCCCAGCATTTT.

The chain joins TRBV2 to TRBJ2-4, with D possibly matching TRBD1 (6 bases). Germline assignment: CDR1 SNHLY and CDR2 FYNNEI. The V end lost 7 bases, the J end lost 0 bases, and 19 bases lay between the germline ends. This CDR3 spans 17 amino acids. DNA of the CDR3: TGTGCCAGCACTCCCGGACAGAGGGCTCTAGCCAAAAACATTCAGTACTTC. It yields the protein CASTPGQRALAKNIQYF. Combining the CDR3 with reference TRBV2 and TRBJ2-4 gives the whole variable domain EPEVTQTPSHQVTQMGQEVILRCVPISNHLYFYWYRQILGQKVEFLVSFYNNEISEKSEIFDDQFSVERPDGSNFTLKIRSTKLEDSAMYFCASTPGQRALAKNIQYFGAGTRLSVL.

The rearrangement joins TRBV5-1 to TRBJ2-5; a possible D gene is TRBD1 (6 bases). CDR1 is SGHRS and CDR2 is YFSETQ in the germline V gene. The ends were cut back, 3 bases at V and 5 bases at J, with 23 bases in the middle. CDR3 size: 17 residues. The CDR3, as DNA: TGCGCCAGCAGCTCCGGGACACCCACCTGGATGCAGGAGACCCAGTACTTC. Translation: CASSSGTPTWMQETQYF.

The rearrangement joins TRBV7-2 to TRBJ1-2; TRBD1 is a possible D gene (6 bases). Per the germline V gene, CDR1 is SGHTA and CDR2 is FQGNSA. Between the trimmed V and J ends, which lost 1 base and 10 bases, there was a span of 16 bases. CDR3 length: 14 residues. CDR3 amino acids: CASSLEVGTLIYTF. CDR3 bases: TGTGCCAGCAGCTTAGAAGTCGGGACACTGATCTACACCTTC.

V and J are TRBV5-4 and TRBJ1-5; D remains unclear. Per germline, CDR1 SGHNT and CDR2 YYREEE (reference sequence). CDR3 size: 13 residues. Trimming stripped 0 bases from V and 5 bases from J, with 6 bases between. CDR3 in amino acids: CASSLDSYQPQHF. The CDR3 DNA reads TGTGCCAGCAGCTTGGACAGCTATCAGCCCCAGCATTTT.

The chain combines TRBV5-1 with TRBJ1-1, with D maybe TRBD1 (6 bases). CDR1 is SGHRS and CDR2 is YFSETQ in the germline V gene. V was pared by 3 bases and J by 4 bases, with 16 bases between. This CDR3 is built from 15 residues. The CDR3 sequence: CASSWVGGAGTEAFF. The CDR3 DNA is TGCGCCAGCAGCTGGGTCGGGGGGGCTGGCACTGAAGCTTTCTTT.

This chain connects TRBV5-4 to TRBJ1-1; TRBD1 might be the D (5 bases). Germline lookup yields CDR1 SGHNT and CDR2 YYREEE (reference sequence). The CDR3 has 13 amino acids. Trimming stripped 0 bases from V and 5 bases from J, with 8 bases between. The CDR3 sequence is CASSLGQLTEAFF. CDR3 DNA sequence: TGTGCCAGCAGCTTGGGACAGCTGACTGAAGCTTTCTTT. Complete variable domain (other parts from reference TRBV5-4 and TRBJ1-1): ETGVTQSPTHLIKTRGQQVTLRCSSQSGHNTVSWYQQALGQGPQFIFQYYREEENGRGNFPPRFSGLQFPNYSSELNVNALELDDSALYLCASSLGQLTEAFFGQGTRLTVV.

This chain joins TRBV18 and TRBJ1-6, with 12 bases identical to TRBD1. Per the germline V gene, CDR1 is KGHSH and CDR2 is LQKENI. CDR3 length equals 19 residues. V lost 2 bases, J lost 1 base, and 6 bases stayed unmatched. CDR3 residues: CASSPEGQGAASYNSPLHF. Written as DNA, the CDR3 is TGTGCCAGCTCACCAGAGGGACAGGGGGCGGCGTCCTATAATTCACCCCTCCACTTT.

The chain employs TRBV5-1 and TRBJ2-7; possibly TRBD2 for D (5 bases). CDR3 length: 13 residues. From germline, CDR1 is SGHRS and CDR2 YFSETQ. The V end lost 3 bases, the J end lost 6 bases, and 13 bases lay between the germline ends. Here the CDR3 reads CASSWTEGGEQYF. The CDR3 coding sequence is TGCGCCAGCAGCTGGACTGAGGGCGGCGAGCAGTACTTC.

The chain uses TRBV5-8 and TRBJ2-1; 10 positions match TRBD2. The CDR3 contains 17 residues. Germline CDR1 SGHTS, CDR2 YDEGEE. V trimming: 3 bases; J trimming: 2 bases; junction bases outside the gene matches: 8. CDR3 in DNA: TGTGCCAGCAGCTCTGCTAAAACTAGCGGGGCCTACAATGAGCAGTTCTTC. The encoded protein is CASSSAKTSGAYNEQFF.

CDR3 sequence (DNA): TGTGCCAGCAGCCCCCAGGGGGCGCCTGGCTACACCTTC. This sequence encodes CASSPQGAPGYTF. The rearrangement links TRBV5-6 to TRBJ1-2; 8 positions match TRBD1. The CDR3 spans 13 residues. Per the germline V gene, CDR1 is SGHDT and CDR2 is YYEEEE. Trimming took 4 bases from V and 7 from J; bases not matched to a gene: 6.

On this clone: A junction end diverges from the germline sequence, so it may reflect a read error. The CDR3, as DNA: TGTGCTAGCAGCTTAGCTCTCAGACAGGGCTATAATTCACCCCTCCACTTT. Its translation: CASSLALRQGYNSPLHF. The rearrangement joins TRBV7-7 to TRBJ1-6; 7 bases are shared with TRBD1. Germline V gene lookup returns CDR1 SSHAT and CDR2 FNYEAQ (reference sequence). The CDR3 length is 17 residues. Full variable domain (rest looked up from reference TRBV7-7 and TRBJ1-6): GAGVSQSPRYKVTKRGQDVTLRCDPISSHATLYWYQQALGQGPEFLTYFNYEAQPDKSGLPSDRFSAERPEGSISTLTIQRTEQRDSAMYRCASSLALRQGYNSPLHFGNGTRLTVT.

The rearrangement uses TRBV6-5 and TRBJ2-2; possible D gene TRBD1, 5 bases. The CDR3 runs 14 residues. From germline, CDR1 is MNHEY and CDR2 SVGAGI. V lost 6 bases and J lost 5, with 13 bases in between. DNA of the CDR3: TGTGCCAGCAGGTCAGGGAAGTGGACCGGGGAGCTGTTTTTT. Amino acid sequence: CASRSGKWTGELFF.

V usage is TRBV11-3 and J usage is TRBJ2-3, with TRBD1 matching 9 bases. Germline V gives CDR1 SGHNT, CDR2 YENEEA. The CDR3 loop spans 15 amino acids. The V gene end was trimmed by 6 bases and the J gene end by 3 bases; junction bases not matched to a gene: 7. CDR3 amino acids: CASSLNRGRTDTQYF. The CDR3 DNA reads TGTGCCAGCAGTCTTAACAGGGGGCGGACAGATACGCAGTATTTT.

V is TRBV18 and J is TRBJ1-1; D perhaps matches TRBD1 (6 bases). Germline V gene data show CDR1 as KGHSH and CDR2 as LQKENI. CDR3 length: 13 amino acids. V dropped 3 bases and J dropped 4 bases, with 9 bases sitting between them. CDR3 in amino acids: CASSPGQSTEAFF. CDR3 in DNA: TGTGCCAGCTCACCCGGACAGAGCACTGAAGCTTTCTTT.

V usage is TRBV5-1 and J usage is TRBJ2-5; 7 positions match TRBD1. Unmatched junction bases numbered 8, after V lost 0 bases and J lost 0 bases. The CDR3 is 17 residues long. CDR1 is SGHRS and CDR2 is YFSETQ in the germline V gene. CDR3 amino acids: CASSLGLTGTNQETQYF. The CDR3 DNA reads TGCGCCAGCAGCTTGGGGCTGACAGGGACCAACCAAGAGACCCAGTACTTC.

This clone occurred once. The chain links TRBV2 to TRBJ2-7, with D perhaps matching TRBD2 (6 bases). The CDR3 length is 12 residues. Trimming took off 7 bases at V and 7 bases at J, with 14 bases between the two ends. Germline V CDR1 and CDR2: SNHLY, FYNNEI. The CDR3 region has the DNA TGTGCCAGCATACGGGACTTTGGAGAGCAGTACTTC. Translated, it gives CASIRDFGEQYF.

The chain joins TRBV6-6 to TRBJ2-2; 7 bases line up with TRBD2. The CDR3 runs 16 residues. Germline trimming cut 7 bases from V and 0 bases from J; bases unmatched to any gene: 8. The germline V gene has CDR1 MNHNY and CDR2 SVGAGI (reference sequence). CDR3 amino acids: CASTPLGGSNTGELFF. In nucleotides, the CDR3 is TGTGCCAGCACGCCCTTGGGGGGGTCGAACACCGGGGAGCTGTTTTTT.

The CDR3 region has the DNA TGTGCTAGTGGGGGCGAATACAATGAGCAGTTCTTC. Its translation is CASGGEYNEQFF. The V call is TRBV12-5, the J call TRBJ2-1; D unclear. Germline CDR1 is LGHNT and CDR2 is FRNRAP. This CDR3 spans 12 amino acids. V gave up 6 bases and J gave up 4 bases, with 7 bases separating them. Full variable domain (outside the CDR3, taken from reference TRBV12-5 and TRBJ2-1): DARVTQTPRHKVTEMGQEVTMRCQPILGHNTVFWYRQTMMQGLELLAYFRNRAPLDDSGMPKDRFSAEMPDATLATLKIQPSEPRDSAVYFCASGGEYNEQFFGPGTRLTVL.

The chain has TRBV29-1 and TRBJ1-1, with 7 nucleotides matching TRBD1. With V trimmed by 7 bases and J by 1 base, 6 bases remained unmatched. The CDR3 extends over 13 amino acids. Germline V lookup: CDR1 SQVTM, CDR2 ANQGSEA. CDR3: CSARQGGNTEAFF. The CDR3 nucleotides read TGCAGCGCCCGACAGGGAGGGAACACTGAAGCTTTCTTT.